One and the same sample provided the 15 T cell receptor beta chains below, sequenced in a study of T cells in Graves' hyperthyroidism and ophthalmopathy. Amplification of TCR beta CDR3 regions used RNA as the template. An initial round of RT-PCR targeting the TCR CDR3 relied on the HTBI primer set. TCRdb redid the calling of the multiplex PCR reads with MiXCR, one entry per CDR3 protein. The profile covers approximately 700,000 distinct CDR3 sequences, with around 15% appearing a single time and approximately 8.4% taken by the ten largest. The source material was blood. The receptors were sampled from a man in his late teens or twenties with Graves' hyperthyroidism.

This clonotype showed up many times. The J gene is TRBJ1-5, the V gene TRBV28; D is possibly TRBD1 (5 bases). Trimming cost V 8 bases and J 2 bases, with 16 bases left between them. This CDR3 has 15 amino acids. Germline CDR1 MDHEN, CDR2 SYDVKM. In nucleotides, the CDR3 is TGTGCCAGCGCCCATGCGGGGGGGGGCAATCAGCCCCAGCATTTT. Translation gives CASAHAGGGNQPQHF.

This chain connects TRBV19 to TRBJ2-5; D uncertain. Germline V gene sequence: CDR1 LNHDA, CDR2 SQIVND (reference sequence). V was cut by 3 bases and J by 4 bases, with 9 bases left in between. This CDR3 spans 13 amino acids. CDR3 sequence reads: CASSMVFRETQYF. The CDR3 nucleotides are TGTGCCAGTAGTATGGTCTTTAGAGAGACCCAGTACTTC.

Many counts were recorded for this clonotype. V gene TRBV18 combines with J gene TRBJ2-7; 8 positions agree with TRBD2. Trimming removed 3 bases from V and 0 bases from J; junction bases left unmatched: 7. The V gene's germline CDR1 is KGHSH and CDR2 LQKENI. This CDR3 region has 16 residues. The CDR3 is CASSPATSGFSYEQYF. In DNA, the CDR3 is TGTGCCAGCTCACCGGCAACTAGCGGCTTCTCCTACGAGCAGTACTTC.

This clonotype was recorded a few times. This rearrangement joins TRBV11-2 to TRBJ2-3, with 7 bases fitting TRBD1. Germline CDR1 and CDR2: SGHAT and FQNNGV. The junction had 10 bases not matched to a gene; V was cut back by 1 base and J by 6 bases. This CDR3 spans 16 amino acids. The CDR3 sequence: CASSLVGGLPWDTQYF. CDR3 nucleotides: TGTGCCAGCAGCTTAGTAGGGGGCCTCCCGTGGGATACGCAGTATTTT.

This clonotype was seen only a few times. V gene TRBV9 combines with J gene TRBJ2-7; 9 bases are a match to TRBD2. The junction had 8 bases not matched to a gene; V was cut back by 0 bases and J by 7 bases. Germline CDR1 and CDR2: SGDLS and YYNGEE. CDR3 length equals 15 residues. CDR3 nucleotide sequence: TGTGCCAGCAGCGTAGGGATTAGCGGGAGCGATGAGCAGTACTTC. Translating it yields CASSVGISGSDEQYF.

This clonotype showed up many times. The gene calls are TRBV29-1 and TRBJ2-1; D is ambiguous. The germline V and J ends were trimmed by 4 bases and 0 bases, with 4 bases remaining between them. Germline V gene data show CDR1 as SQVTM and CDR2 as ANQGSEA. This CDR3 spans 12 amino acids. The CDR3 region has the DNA TGCAGCGTTGCCAGCTCCTACAATGAGCAGTTCTTC. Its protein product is CSVASSYNEQFF.

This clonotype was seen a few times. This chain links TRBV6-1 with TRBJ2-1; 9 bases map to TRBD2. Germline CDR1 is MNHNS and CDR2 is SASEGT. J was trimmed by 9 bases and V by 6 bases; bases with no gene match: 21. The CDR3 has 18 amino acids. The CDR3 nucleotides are TGTGCCAGCAGCAATCGACCACCGACTAGCGGAACGCCGCTTGAGCAGTTCTTC. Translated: CASSNRPPTSGTPLEQFF.

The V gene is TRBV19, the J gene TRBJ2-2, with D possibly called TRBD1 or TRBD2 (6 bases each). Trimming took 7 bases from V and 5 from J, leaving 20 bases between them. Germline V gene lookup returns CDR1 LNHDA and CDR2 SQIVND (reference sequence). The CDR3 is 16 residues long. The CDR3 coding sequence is TGTGCCAGTAATCCCCGGAGGGGGATAAGAACCGGGGAGCTGTTTTTT. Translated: CASNPRRGIRTGELFF. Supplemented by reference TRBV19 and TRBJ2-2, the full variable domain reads DGGITQSPKYLFRKEGQNVTLSCEQNLNHDAMYWYRQDPGQGLRLIYYSQIVNDFQKGDIAEGYSVSREKKESFPLTVTSAQKNPTAFYLCASNPRRGIRTGELFFGEGSRLTVL.

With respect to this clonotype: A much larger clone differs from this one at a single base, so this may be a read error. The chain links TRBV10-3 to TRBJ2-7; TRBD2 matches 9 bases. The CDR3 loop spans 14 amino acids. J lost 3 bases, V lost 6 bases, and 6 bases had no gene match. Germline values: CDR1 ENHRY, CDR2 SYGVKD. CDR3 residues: CAIRGLARNYEQYF. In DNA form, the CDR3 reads TGTGCCATCAGAGGACTAGCGAGGAACTACGAGCAGTACTTC.

This CDR3 is CASSKEGRADTQYF. In DNA form, the CDR3 reads TGTGCCAGCAGCAAGGAGGGCCGGGCAGATACGCAGTATTTT. The chain links TRBV9 to TRBJ2-3, with D perhaps matching TRBD2 (6 bases). CDR3 length: 14 residues. The germline V gene has CDR1 SGDLS and CDR2 YYNGEE. Trimming took off 4 bases at V and 4 bases at J, with 13 bases between the two ends.

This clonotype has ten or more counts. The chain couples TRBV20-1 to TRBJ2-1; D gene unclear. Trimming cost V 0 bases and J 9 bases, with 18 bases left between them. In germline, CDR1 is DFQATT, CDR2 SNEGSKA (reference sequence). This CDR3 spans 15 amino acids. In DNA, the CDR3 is TGCAGTGCTAGAGATCCGAGGATGGATGATGGTGAGCAGTTCTTC. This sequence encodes CSARDPRMDDGEQFF.

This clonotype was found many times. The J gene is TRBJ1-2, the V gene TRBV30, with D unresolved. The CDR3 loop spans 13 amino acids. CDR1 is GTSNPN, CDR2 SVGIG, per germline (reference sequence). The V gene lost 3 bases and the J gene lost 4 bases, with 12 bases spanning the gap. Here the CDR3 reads CAWREKAGYGYTF. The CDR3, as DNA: TGTGCCTGGAGGGAGAAGGCGGGCTATGGCTACACCTTC.

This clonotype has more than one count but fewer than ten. The CDR3 loop is CASSYGANVLTF. Here the CDR3 DNA reads TGCGCCAGCAGCTATGGGGCCAACGTCCTGACTTTC. The rearrangement uses TRBV10-2 and TRBJ2-6; unclear D gene. There are 12 residues in the CDR3. The germline CDR1 and CDR2 sequences are WSHSY and SAAADI. V lost 6 bases and J 3 bases, leaving 3 bases between the germline ends.

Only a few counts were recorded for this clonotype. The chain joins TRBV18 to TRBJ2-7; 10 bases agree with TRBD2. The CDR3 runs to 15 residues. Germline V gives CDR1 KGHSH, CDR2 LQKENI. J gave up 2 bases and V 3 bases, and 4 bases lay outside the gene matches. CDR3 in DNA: TGTGCCAGCTCACCCAAACTAGCGGGAACCTACGAGCAGTACTTC. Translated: CASSPKLAGTYEQYF.

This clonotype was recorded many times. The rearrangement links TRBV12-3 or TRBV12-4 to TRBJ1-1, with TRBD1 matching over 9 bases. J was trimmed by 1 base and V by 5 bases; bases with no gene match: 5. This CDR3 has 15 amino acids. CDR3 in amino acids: CASSPPTGGNTEAFF. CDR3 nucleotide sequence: TGTGCCAGCAGTCCGCCGACAGGGGGGAACACTGAAGCTTTCTTT.